Below are 22 T cell receptor beta chains sequenced from a single sample in a study of vaccination and CD4 T cells after COVID-19. Treatment here: roughly 11-day PBMC culture with coronavirus spike peptide pools or control peptides (ViraFEST assay). Gathering of the CD4+ T cells, from the unexposed donor, took place before the COVID-19 pandemic (2011-2018). An Oncomine TCR Beta short-read assay was used to sequence the DNA from cultured CD4+ T cells. Cultured CD4+ T cells were the source of extracted genomic DNA. MiXCR, applied by TCRdb to the PCR reads, yields one record per CDR3 protein. This sample has 8,500 to 9,500 distinct CDR3 sequences, with approximately 34% found just once. Their specific antigens are unknown. The specimen was CD4+ T cells from blood, cultured in vitro. The source is a human donor in good health.

The table lists this clonotype with a few counts. The rearrangement joins TRBV7-8 to TRBJ2-7, with 7 bases identical to TRBD2. Germline V CDR1 and CDR2: SGHVS, FQNEAQ. J was trimmed by 2 bases and V by 1 base; bases with no gene match: 8. This CDR3 spans 16 amino acids. The DNA for the CDR3 is TGTGCCAGCAGCTTAGTCGGGACTATTATACCCTACGAGCAGTACTTC. Residues: CASSLVGTIIPYEQYF.

The rearrangement uses TRBV6-2 or TRBV6-3 and TRBJ2-3; D may be TRBD2 (6 bases). The germline V and J ends were trimmed by 0 bases and 5 bases, with 12 bases remaining between them. The germline V gene has CDR1 MNHEY and CDR2 SVGEGT. The CDR3 covers 15 residues. CDR3 protein: CASSYSAGRGDTQYF. The CDR3 coding sequence is TGTGCCAGCAGTTACTCGGCGGGGAGAGGAGATACGCAGTATTTT.

The V gene is TRBV9, the J gene TRBJ1-2, with TRBD1 identical over 12 bases. The J segment lost 0 bases and the V segment lost 4 bases, leaving 7 bases of the junction unmatched. The CDR3 extends over 17 amino acids. Germline-derived CDR1 and CDR2 are SGDLS and YYNGEE. CDR3: CASSPGTGGLANYGYTF. In DNA, the CDR3 is TGTGCCAGCAGCCCCGGGACAGGGGGCCTCGCTAACTATGGCTACACCTTC.

This chain connects TRBV2 to TRBJ2-3; 7 bases match TRBD1. The germline V gene encodes CDR1 SNHLY and CDR2 FYNNEI. J was trimmed by 5 bases and V by 7 bases; bases with no gene match: 6. This CDR3 is built from 13 residues. The DNA for the CDR3 is TGTGCCAGCAATGAGGGGGCTGGAGATACGCAGTATTTT. Its translation is CASNEGAGDTQYF.

The chain is built from TRBV10-1 and TRBJ2-7, with D perhaps given as TRBD1 or TRBD2 (5 bases each). Germline CDR1 reads WNHNN; CDR2 reads SYGVQD (reference sequence). CDR3 length equals 17 residues. The V end was cut by 10 bases, the J end by 5 bases, with 30 bases between. This CDR3 is CAIMRVRAIPRTDEQYF. CDR3 coding DNA: TGCGCCATCATGAGGGTCAGGGCCATCCCCCGGACGGACGAGCAGTACTTC.

This clonotype turned up a few times. The chain's CDR3 is CASSLRGSGNIYEQYF. As DNA, the CDR3 is TGTGCCAGCAGCTTAAGAGGGAGCGGGAACATTTACGAGCAGTACTTC. The chain uses TRBV7-2 and TRBJ2-7, with TRBD2 identical over 7 bases. V was clipped by 2 bases and J by 4 bases; unmatched bases: 11. The CDR3 is made up of 16 amino acids. In germline, CDR1 is SGHTA, CDR2 FQGNSA. The variable domain in full, with the rest retrieved from reference TRBV7-2 and TRBJ2-7, is GAGVSQSPSNKVTEKGKDVELRCDPISGHTALYWYRQSLGQGLEFLIYFQGNSAPDKSGLPSDRFSAERTGGSVSTLTIQRTQQEDSAVYLCASSLRGSGNIYEQYFGPGTRLTVT.

The V gene is TRBV5-4, the J gene TRBJ2-7, with 10 bases that match TRBD2. V shed 4 bases and J 4 bases; nucleotides not matched to a gene: 14. The CDR3 is made up of 17 amino acids. Germline V gene sequence: CDR1 SGHNT, CDR2 YYREEE (reference sequence). CDR3 loop: CASSSGRARSSWYEQYF. CDR3 in DNA: TGTGCCAGCAGCAGCGGGAGGGCCCGGTCTTCATGGTACGAGCAGTACTTC. Complete variable domain (other parts from reference TRBV5-4 and TRBJ2-7): ETGVTQSPTHLIKTRGQQVTLRCSSQSGHNTVSWYQQALGQGPQFIFQYYREEENGRGNFPPRFSGLQFPNYSSELNVNALELDDSALYLCASSSGRARSSWYEQYFGPGTRLTVT.

The V gene is TRBV4-1, the J gene TRBJ2-7; 12 nucleotides line up with TRBD2. This CDR3 has 15 residues. V was clipped by 1 base and J by 3 bases; unmatched bases: 1. The germline V gene encodes CDR1 MGHRA and CDR2 YSYEKL. In DNA, the CDR3 is TGCGCCAGCAGCCAAGGACTAGCGGGGGACTACGAGCAGTACTTC. Its protein is CASSQGLAGDYEQYF.

This clonotype has more than one count but fewer than ten. V usage is TRBV7-3 and J usage is TRBJ2-7; 9 bases map to TRBD1. The V and J ends lost 5 bases and 6 bases, in that order; junction bases with no gene match: 5. Germline lookup yields CDR1 SGHTA and CDR2 FQGTGA. The CDR3 loop spans 13 amino acids. CDR3 sequence: CASSLEQGAEQYF. The CDR3 DNA follows: TGTGCCAGCAGCCTCGAACAGGGGGCCGAGCAGTACTTC. The whole variable domain, remainder taken from reference TRBV7-3 and TRBJ2-7, is GAGVSQTPSNKVTEKGKYVELRCDPISGHTALYWYRQSLGQGPEFLIYFQGTGAADDSGLPNDRFFAVRPEGSVSTLKIQRTERGDSAVYLCASSLEQGAEQYFGPGTRLTVT.

The CDR3 DNA reads TGTGCCAGCAGCTCCCGACAAACGGAGACCCAGTACTTC. Residues: CASSSRQTETQYF. This rearrangement joins TRBV7-6 to TRBJ2-5; D gene uncertain. CDR3 size: 13 residues. The germline CDR1 and CDR2 sequences are SGHVS and FNYEAQ. V lost 4 bases to trimming and J lost 5 bases, with 11 bases between them. Full variable domain (missing parts from reference TRBV7-6 and TRBJ2-5): GAGVSQSPRYKVTKRGQDVALRCDPISGHVSLYWYRQALGQGPEFLTYFNYEAQQDKSGLPNDRFSAERPEGSISTLTIQRTEQRDSAMYRCASSSRQTETQYFGPGTRLLVL.

The rearrangement joins TRBV5-4 to TRBJ1-2; no definite D call. V lost 1 base and J 7 bases, leaving 14 bases between the germline ends. CDR1 and CDR2 from the germline V gene are SGHNT and YYREEE (reference sequence). CDR3 length: 14 residues. The CDR3 DNA follows: TGTGCCAGCAGCTTGTCCGCGAGGGAGGTTGGCTACACCTTC. Its translation is CASSLSAREVGYTF.

This clonotype appeared a few times. This chain joins TRBV7-2 and TRBJ1-2, with TRBD1 as a possible D gene (6 bases). V was shortened by 1 base and J by 2 bases, with 14 bases between the two germline ends. Germline values: CDR1 SGHTA, CDR2 FQGNSA. The CDR3 spans 16 residues. DNA of the CDR3: TGTGCCAGCAGCTTAGGAGGGACACTGGAAAACTATGGCTACACCTTC. Translated: CASSLGGTLENYGYTF.

V and J are TRBV27 and TRBJ1-5; 8 bases align to TRBD1. Germline CDR1 MNHEY, CDR2 SMNVEV (reference sequence). Losses at the gene ends were 8 bases for V and 2 bases for J; bases not matched to a gene: 5. This CDR3 spans 14 amino acids. DNA for the CDR3: TGTGCCAGCCGACAGGGGACTGGCAATCAGCCCCAGCATTTT. Amino acid sequence: CASRQGTGNQPQHF.

This clonotype showed up just a few times. This chain joins TRBV20-1 and TRBJ1-1, with TRBD1 matching 11 bases. This CDR3 comprises 14 residues. J was trimmed by 5 bases and V by 1 base; bases with no gene match: 3. The germline V gene encodes CDR1 DFQATT and CDR2 SNEGSKA (reference sequence). The CDR3 DNA reads as TGCAGTGCTAGAGCCGGGACAGGGGGGACTGAAGCTTTCTTT. This gives the protein CSARAGTGGTEAFF.

This clonotype showed up just once. This chain joins TRBV14 and TRBJ2-1, with 7 bases identical to TRBD2. V was pared by 0 bases and J by 9 bases, with 8 bases of the junction left unmatched. Germline values: CDR1 SGHDN, CDR2 FVKESK. This CDR3 contains 15 residues. CDR3 region: CASSQDLVAGLEQFF. The CDR3 DNA reads as TGTGCCAGCAGCCAAGATCTTGTAGCGGGCCTTGAGCAGTTCTTC.

This clonotype rates as medium-sized. The chain joins TRBV7-9 to TRBJ1-6; TRBD1 agrees at 8 bases. The CDR3 is 16 amino acids. Unmatched junction bases numbered 10, after V lost 5 bases and J lost 7 bases. Germline-derived CDR1 and CDR2 are SEHNR and FQNEAQ (reference sequence). The chain's CDR3 is CASSTAQGARNSPLHF. CDR3 coding DNA: TGTGCCAGCAGCACCGCCCAGGGGGCGAGAAATTCACCCCTCCACTTT.

The genes are TRBV15 and TRBJ2-7; the match to TRBD2 covers 9 bases. Germline CDR1 LNHNV, CDR2 YYDKDF (reference sequence). J was trimmed by 7 bases and V by 1 base; bases with no gene match: 17. The CDR3 runs to 18 residues. CDR3 DNA: TGTGCCACCAGCAGAGGTAGCGGGGGCTACGGCCTTGCGGAAGAGCAGTACTTC. Residues: CATSRGSGGYGLAEEQYF.

The rearrangement uses TRBV5-4 and TRBJ2-3; D gene uncertain. Deletions cut 3 bases from V and 11 bases from J, with 16 bases between. The V gene's germline CDR1 is SGHNT and CDR2 YYREEE (reference sequence). The CDR3 spans 13 residues. CDR3 residues: CASSSPKEIGQYF. The CDR3 nucleotides read TGTGCCAGCAGCTCCCCGAAGGAAATTGGGCAGTATTTT.

The J gene is TRBJ1-5, the V gene TRBV27, with D unclear. Germline values: CDR1 MNHEY, CDR2 SMNVEV (reference sequence). The CDR3 has 14 residues. Between the trimmed V and J ends, which lost 10 bases and 9 bases, there was a span of 22 bases. CDR3 in amino acids: CATLQAGILGPQHF. In DNA form, the CDR3 reads TGTGCCACCTTACAAGCCGGCATCTTGGGGCCCCAGCATTTT.

The rearrangement uses TRBV20-1 and TRBJ1-1, with a possible D match to TRBD1 (6 bases). The length of the CDR3 is 16 residues. Trimming took off 0 bases at V and 5 bases at J, with 19 bases between the two ends. In germline, CDR1 is DFQATT, CDR2 SNEGSKA (reference sequence). CDR3 in DNA: TGCAGTGCTAGAGATCCGGACAGAGGGGTTCAAACTGAAGCTTTCTTT. Protein sequence: CSARDPDRGVQTEAFF.

There are a few counts of this clonotype. The genes are TRBV7-2 and TRBJ2-3; the D gene is possibly TRBD2 (6 bases). The CDR3 covers 13 residues. V was pared by 3 bases and J by 5 bases, with 9 bases between. Germline-derived CDR1 and CDR2 are SGHTA and FQGNSA. The CDR3 sequence: CASSFRDLDTQYF. The CDR3 bases are TGTGCCAGCAGCTTTCGGGACTTAGATACGCAGTATTTT.

The gene calls are TRBV19 and TRBJ1-1, with 7 bases lining up with TRBD1. J was trimmed by 1 base and V by 6 bases; bases with no gene match: 5. CDR1 is LNHDA and CDR2 is SQIVND in the germline V gene (reference sequence). The CDR3 contains 14 residues. CDR3: CASRVTGWNTEAFF. The CDR3 coding sequence is TGTGCCAGTAGGGTGACAGGGTGGAACACTGAAGCTTTCTTT.